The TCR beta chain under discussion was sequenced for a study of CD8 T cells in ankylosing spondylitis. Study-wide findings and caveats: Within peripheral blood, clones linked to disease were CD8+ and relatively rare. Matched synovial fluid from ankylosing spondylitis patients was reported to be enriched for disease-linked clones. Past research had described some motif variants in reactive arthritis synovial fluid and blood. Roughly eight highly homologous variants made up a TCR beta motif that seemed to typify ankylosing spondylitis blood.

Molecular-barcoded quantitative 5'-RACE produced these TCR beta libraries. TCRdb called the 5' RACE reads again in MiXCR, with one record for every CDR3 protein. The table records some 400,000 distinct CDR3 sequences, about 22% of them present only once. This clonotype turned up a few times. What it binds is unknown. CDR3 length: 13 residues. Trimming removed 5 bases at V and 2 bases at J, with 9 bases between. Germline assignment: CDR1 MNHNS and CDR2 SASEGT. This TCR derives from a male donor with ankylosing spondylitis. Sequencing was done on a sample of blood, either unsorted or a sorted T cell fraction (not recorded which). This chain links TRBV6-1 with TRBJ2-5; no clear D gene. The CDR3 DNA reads TGTGCCAGCAGTAAGCGCCTACAAGAGACCCAGTACTTC. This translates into CASSKRLQETQYF.